The 9 T cell receptor beta chains below all came from one sample that was sequenced in a study of control samples from healthy donors and cancer patients. The data were produced by immunoSEQ multiplex PCR, yet TCRdb's version contains in-frame clones alone and is incomplete. Of around 190,000 clones in the sample, around 90% were seen once. The specimen sequenced was blood. The source of these receptors is a woman in her forties or fifties in good health.

V usage is TRBV18 and J usage is TRBJ2-1, with 8 bases matching TRBD2. V gave up 4 bases and J gave up 5 bases; unmatched junction bases: 16. There are 18 residues in the CDR3. Germline V gene lookup returns CDR1 KGHSH and CDR2 LQKENI. The CDR3 sequence is CASSRAGAPPRSHNEQFF. As DNA, the CDR3 is TGTGCCAGCTCACGAGCGGGAGCCCCACCCAGGAGCCACAATGAGCAGTTCTTC. Variable domain in full (rest from reference TRBV18 and TRBJ2-1): NAGVMQNPRHLVRRRGQEARLRCSPMKGHSHVYWYRQLPEEGLKFMVYLQKENIIDESGMPKERFSAEFPKEGPSILRIQQVVRGDSAAYFCASSRAGAPPRSHNEQFFGPGTRLTVL.

The chain employs TRBV7-2 and TRBJ2-7, with 10 bases identical to TRBD1. The CDR3 has 14 residues. V lost 5 bases to trimming and J lost 3 bases; unmatched junction nucleotides: 4. Germline CDR1 and CDR2: SGHTA and FQGNSA. The CDR3 sequence: CASSPGTGDYEQYF. Written as DNA, the CDR3 is TGTGCCAGCAGCCCTGGGACAGGGGACTACGAGCAGTACTTC.

The chain is built from TRBV7-8 and TRBJ2-2; 14 nucleotides line up with TRBD2. This CDR3 is built from 17 residues. Trimming removed 4 bases from V and 6 bases from J; junction bases left unmatched: 7. Germline CDR1 is SGHVS and CDR2 is FQNEAQ. CDR3 amino acids: CASSSGTSGSTAGELFF. CDR3 in DNA: TGTGCCAGCAGCTCAGGGACTAGCGGGAGTACGGCCGGGGAGCTGTTTTTT. Complete variable domain (other parts from reference TRBV7-8 and TRBJ2-2): GAGVSQSPRYKVAKRGQDVALRCDPISGHVSLFWYQQALGQGPEFLTYFQNEAQLDKSGLPSDRFFAERPEGSVSTLKIQRTQQEDSAVYLCASSSGTSGSTAGELFFGEGSRLTVL.

J is TRBJ1-5 and V is TRBV7-2; 8 bases align to TRBD1. The CDR3 has 15 residues. Per germline, CDR1 SGHTA and CDR2 FQGNSA. Trimming took 5 bases from V and 7 from J; bases not matched to a gene: 10. CDR3 bases: TGTGCCAGCAGCCGCGGACAGGGCTGGGGACAGCCCCAGCATTTT. Translation: CASSRGQGWGQPQHF.

This sequence joins TRBV5-4 and TRBJ1-2, with a tentative D call TRBD1 (5 bases). Trimming took off 3 bases at V and 3 bases at J, with 15 bases between the two ends. The length of the CDR3 is 15 residues. Looked up from germline, CDR1 is SGHNT and CDR2 is YYREEE (reference sequence). In DNA, the CDR3 is TGTGCCAGCAGCTCCCATTTATCGGGGGACTATGGCTACACCTTC. The encoded protein is CASSSHLSGDYGYTF.

This clone appeared a single time. This chain connects TRBV7-2 to TRBJ1-2; 8 bases map to TRBD1. V shed 5 bases, J shed 5 bases, and the junction held 7 bases outside the gene matches. In germline, CDR1 is SGHTA, CDR2 FQGNSA. The CDR3 has 14 residues. CDR3 in DNA: TGTGCCAGCAGCCCTGAGACAGGGGTATATGGCTACACCTTC. It is translated as CASSPETGVYGYTF.

J is TRBJ2-5 and V is TRBV29-1; 7 bases fit TRBD1. Germline V lookup: CDR1 SQVTM, CDR2 ANQGSEA. The CDR3 is 12 residues long. Trimming at V came to 8 bases and at J to 5 bases, leaving 8 bases not matched to a gene. CDR3 sequence (DNA): TGCAGCCTTACAGGGGCCGAGGAGACCCAGTACTTC. This codes for CSLTGAEETQYF.

The chain has TRBV28 and TRBJ1-2; no clear D gene. The CDR3 has 12 residues. V was clipped by 1 base and J by 8 bases, with 8 bases between them. Per the germline V gene, CDR1 is MDHEN and CDR2 is SYDVKM. The CDR3 is CASSLSLRGYTF. The CDR3 DNA reads TGTGCCAGCAGTTTATCTCTGCGAGGCTACACCTTC.

V gene TRBV28 combines with J gene TRBJ1-2, with 7 bases matching TRBD1. Per the germline V gene, CDR1 is MDHEN and CDR2 is SYDVKM. Trimming took 6 bases from V and 14 from J; bases not matched to a gene: 24. The CDR3 covers 16 residues. The DNA of the CDR3 is TGTGCCAGCAGGGGGGACAGACAGTCAGAATATATGGCTCGGACCTTC. Its translation: CASRGDRQSEYMARTF.